One and the same sample provided the 15 T cell receptor beta chains below, sequenced in a study of blood T cell repertoires in COVID-19. Libraries were prepared by immunoSEQ multiplex PCR; TCRdb keeps only in-frame clonotypes and omits some of them. Among approximately 150,000 clones listed, 70% to 90% were seen once. Specimen: peripheral blood. These receptors were obtained from a woman older than 75 with COVID-19, enrolled during active disease.

The V gene is TRBV9, the J gene TRBJ1-6; D perhaps matches TRBD1 (6 bases). Germline lookup yields CDR1 SGDLS and CDR2 YYNGEE. Trimming shortened V by 2 bases and J by 3 bases, and 9 bases separated the two germline ends. The CDR3 runs 15 residues. The CDR3 DNA reads TGTGCCAGCAGCGTTACAGGGTACTATAATTCACCCCTCCACTTT. As protein: CASSVTGYYNSPLHF.

In this sample, this clone turned up once. The gene calls are TRBV18 and TRBJ1-5, with D unclear. With 1 base removed from V and 4 bases from J, the gap between germline ends came to 8 bases. CDR1 is KGHSH, CDR2 LQKENI, per germline. CDR3 size: 14 residues. The CDR3 DNA sequence: TGTGCCAGCTCACCACGCCCAGGAAATCAGCCCCAGCATTTT. This gives the protein CASSPRPGNQPQHF. The full variable domain, rest sourced from reference TRBV18 and TRBJ1-5, is NAGVMQNPRHLVRRRGQEARLRCSPMKGHSHVYWYRQLPEEGLKFMVYLQKENIIDESGMPKERFSAEFPKEGPSILRIQQVVRGDSAAYFCASSPRPGNQPQHFGDGTRLSIL.

This chain uses TRBV29-1 with TRBJ2-7, with D possibly being TRBD2 (5 bases). V lost 1 base and J 5 bases, leaving 12 bases between the germline ends. Germline V CDR1 and CDR2: SQVTM, ANQGSEA. CDR3 size: 13 residues. CDR3 protein: CSVEATRGNEQYF. In nucleotides, the CDR3 is TGCAGCGTTGAAGCCACGAGAGGGAACGAGCAGTACTTC.

This chain uses TRBV7-9 with TRBJ1-4, with D maybe TRBD1 (6 bases). V lost 5 bases and J 4 bases, leaving 17 bases between the germline ends. The CDR3 is made up of 16 amino acids. The germline V gene encodes CDR1 SEHNR and CDR2 FQNEAQ (reference sequence). This CDR3 reads CASSLTPTGINEKLFF. The CDR3 DNA reads as TGTGCCAGCAGCCTCACCCCGACAGGAATTAATGAAAAACTGTTTTTT.

The chain uses TRBV27 and TRBJ2-2; 10 bases fit TRBD2. In germline, CDR1 is MNHEY, CDR2 SMNVEV (reference sequence). The CDR3 totals 18 residues. V lost 5 bases and J lost 2; bases outside the gene matches: 11. CDR3 sequence: CASSTQGLAETNTGELFF. Written as DNA, the CDR3 is TGTGCCAGCAGTACCCAAGGACTAGCGGAGACAAACACCGGGGAGCTGTTTTTT.

This sequence joins TRBV27 and TRBJ1-2; D might be TRBD1 (5 bases). The V gene lost 4 bases and the J gene lost 0 bases, with 12 bases spanning the gap. There are 15 residues in the CDR3. The germline gives CDR1 MNHEY, CDR2 SMNVEV (reference sequence). The CDR3 here is CASSSPDTANYGYTF. CDR3 DNA: TGTGCCAGCAGTTCCCCGGACACCGCTAACTATGGCTACACCTTC.

The rearrangement joins TRBV6-2 or TRBV6-3 to TRBJ2-7; tentative D call: TRBD1 (6 bases). There are 13 residues in the CDR3. V was pared by 5 bases and J by 3 bases, with 11 bases between. CDR1 is MNHEY and CDR2 is SVGEGT in the germline V gene. Here the CDR3 reads CASSPGHYYEQYF. CDR3 sequence (DNA): TGTGCCAGCAGTCCGGGACATTACTACGAGCAGTACTTC.

The V and J genes are TRBV9 and TRBJ1-3; no clear D gene. Trimming took 7 bases from V and 4 from J, leaving 12 bases between them. Germline V gives CDR1 SGDLS, CDR2 YYNGEE. CDR3 length: 13 amino acids. The CDR3 region is CASVGSPGNTIYF. The CDR3 DNA follows: TGTGCCAGCGTCGGGAGTCCGGGAAACACCATATATTTT.

The count of this clone is one. The gene calls are TRBV11-2 and TRBJ2-7, with 8 bases lining up with TRBD2. Germline-derived CDR1 and CDR2 are SGHAT and FQNNGV. Trimming cost V 5 bases and J 0 bases; bases outside gene matches: 3. The CDR3 runs to 14 residues. CDR3 loop: CASSRTSSSYEQYF. The DNA of the CDR3 is TGTGCCAGCAGCCGGACTAGCAGCTCCTACGAGCAGTACTTC.

The chain employs TRBV11-3 and TRBJ2-1; D may be TRBD2 (6 bases). V was clipped by 3 bases and J by 11 bases, with 14 bases between them. Germline CDR1 is SGHNT and CDR2 is YENEEA. CDR3 size: 13 residues. The CDR3 DNA sequence: TGTGCCAGCAGCTTCTCCGGGAGCCCTAAGCAGTTCTTC. Translation gives CASSFSGSPKQFF.

V gene TRBV19 combines with J gene TRBJ1-5; no definite D call. This CDR3 is built from 15 residues. Per the germline V gene, CDR1 is LNHDA and CDR2 is SQIVND (reference sequence). Between the trimmed V and J ends, which lost 1 base and 0 bases, there was a span of 7 bases. The CDR3 here is CASSIGRHSNQPQHF. CDR3 coding DNA: TGTGCCAGTAGTATAGGGCGACATAGCAATCAGCCCCAGCATTTT.

This clone was counted only a few times. The rearrangement links TRBV18 to TRBJ2-1, with TRBD1 as a possible D gene (5 bases). The germline gives CDR1 KGHSH, CDR2 LQKENI. The CDR3 length is 15 residues. Trimming stripped 2 bases from V and 3 bases from J, with 11 bases between. The CDR3: CASSPTQGFYNEQFF. DNA of the CDR3: TGTGCCAGCTCACCAACCCAGGGTTTCTACAATGAGCAGTTCTTC.

The DNA for the CDR3 is TGTGCCAGCAGCCCCCAGCGGTACACAGATACGCAGTATTTT. Translation: CASSPQRYTDTQYF. V is TRBV7-9 and J is TRBJ2-3, with D possibly being TRBD2 (5 bases). The CDR3 covers 14 residues. With 5 bases removed from V and 2 bases from J, the gap between germline ends came to 11 bases. Germline CDR1 SEHNR, CDR2 FQNEAQ (reference sequence).

This clone was picked up one time. V is TRBV3-1 (or the pseudogene TRBV3-2) and J is TRBJ1-6; unclear D gene. Looked up from germline, CDR1 is LGHDT and CDR2 is YNNKEL (reference sequence). The CDR3 totals 17 residues. Trimming left V 4 bases short and J 6 bases short, with 19 bases between. The CDR3 protein is CASSRMIQRASNSPLHF. CDR3 bases: TGTGCCAGCAGCCGGATGATACAGCGGGCCTCTAATTCACCCCTCCACTTT.

The chain combines TRBV14 with TRBJ1-2, with D possibly TRBD1 on 6 matching bases. Trimming stripped 1 base from V and 5 bases from J, with 11 bases between. This CDR3 is built from 14 residues. Germline-derived CDR1 and CDR2 are SGHDN and FVKESK. The CDR3 protein is CASSQAQGTYGYTF. The CDR3, as DNA: TGTGCCAGCAGCCAAGCCCAGGGGACGTATGGCTACACCTTC.